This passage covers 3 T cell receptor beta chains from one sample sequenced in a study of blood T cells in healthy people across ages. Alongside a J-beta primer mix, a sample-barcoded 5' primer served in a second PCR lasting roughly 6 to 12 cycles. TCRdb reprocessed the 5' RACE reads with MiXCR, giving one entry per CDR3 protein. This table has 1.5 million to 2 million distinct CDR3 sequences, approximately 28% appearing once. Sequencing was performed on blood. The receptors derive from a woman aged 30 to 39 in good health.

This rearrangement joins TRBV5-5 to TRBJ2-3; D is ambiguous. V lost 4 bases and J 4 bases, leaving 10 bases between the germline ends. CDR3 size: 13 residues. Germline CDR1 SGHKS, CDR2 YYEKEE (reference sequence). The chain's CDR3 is CASSPRHPDTQYF. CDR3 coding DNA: TGTGCCAGCAGCCCCCGACATCCAGATACGCAGTATTTT.

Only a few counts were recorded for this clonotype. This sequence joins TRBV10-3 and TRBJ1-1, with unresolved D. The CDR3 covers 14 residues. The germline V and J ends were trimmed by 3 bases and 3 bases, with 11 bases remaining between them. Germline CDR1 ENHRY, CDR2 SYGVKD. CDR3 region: CAISDGETHTEAFF. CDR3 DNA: TGTGCCATCAGTGACGGAGAAACGCACACTGAAGCTTTCTTT.

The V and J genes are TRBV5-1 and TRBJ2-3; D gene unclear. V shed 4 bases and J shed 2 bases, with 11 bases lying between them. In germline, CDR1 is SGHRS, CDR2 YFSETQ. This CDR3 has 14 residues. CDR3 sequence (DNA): TGCGCCAGCAGCCCTCCCTTTCCCACAGATACGCAGTATTTT. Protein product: CASSPPFPTDTQYF.